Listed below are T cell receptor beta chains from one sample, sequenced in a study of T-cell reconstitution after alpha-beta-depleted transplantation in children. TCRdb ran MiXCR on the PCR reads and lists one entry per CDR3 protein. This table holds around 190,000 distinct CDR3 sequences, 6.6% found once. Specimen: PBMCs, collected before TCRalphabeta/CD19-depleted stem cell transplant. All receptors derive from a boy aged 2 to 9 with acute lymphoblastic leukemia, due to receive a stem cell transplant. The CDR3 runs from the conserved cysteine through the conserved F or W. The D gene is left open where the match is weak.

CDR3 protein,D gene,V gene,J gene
CASSRGEFYEQYF,-,TRBV28,TRBJ2-7
CASSDNRRPLF,-,TRBV25-1,TRBJ2-3
CSATFTGLHLYEQYF,-,TRBV20-1,TRBJ2-7
CASSLRNNEQFF,-,TRBV28,TRBJ2-1
CASSSPLAGGPVGDTQYF,TRBD2,TRBV7-9,TRBJ2-3
CASSSTGNQPQHF,TRBD1,TRBV27,TRBJ1-5
CSVAGTGADTQYF,TRBD1,TRBV29-1,TRBJ2-3
CASSSSGTPTGELFF,-,TRBV12-3/TRBV12-4,TRBJ2-2
CSAPVAGLMTFLSPTDTQYF,-,TRBV20-1,TRBJ2-3
CASSYHPGASGQETQYF,TRBD2,TRBV6-2/TRBV6-3,TRBJ2-5
CASSPLLAGGPTRGYEQYF,TRBD2,TRBV27,TRBJ2-7
CASSSDSRAYQETQYF,-,TRBV7-2,TRBJ2-5
CASSLQGHYGYTF,-,TRBV28,TRBJ1-2
CASSTRGSNYGYTF,-,TRBV12-3/TRBV12-4,TRBJ1-2
CASSSTGYGNTIYF,-,TRBV12-3/TRBV12-4,TRBJ1-3
CASSPRRRNQPQHF,-,TRBV28,TRBJ1-5
CASSVNARGTRRIETQYF,TRBD2,TRBV12-3/TRBV12-4,TRBJ2-5
CASSSDRPMTYEQYF,TRBD1,TRBV6-2/TRBV6-3,TRBJ2-7
CSVGQGVGTDTQYF,TRBD1,TRBV29-1,TRBJ2-3
CASSGGAERDIYEQYF,TRBD2,TRBV25-1,TRBJ2-7
CASSPAGFDYGYTF,-,TRBV18,TRBJ1-2
CASSYDWNYGYTF,-,TRBV6-5,TRBJ1-2
CASSQPDSEGTKAFF,-,TRBV4-1,TRBJ1-1
CATRLTSQGGSDDLNTEAFF,-,TRBV6-4,TRBJ1-1
CASSPPGYSYEQYF,-,TRBV14,TRBJ2-7
CASSSQGGMNEQFF,-,TRBV12-3/TRBV12-4,TRBJ2-1
CSVSRGEQYF,-,TRBV20-1,TRBJ2-7
CASSLATEQFF,-,TRBV11-1,TRBJ2-1
CSGSTQGNTEAFF,-,TRBV29-1,TRBJ1-1
CASSRDRGQGGYALHF,TRBD1,TRBV4-3,TRBJ1-6
CASSLVRALQETQYF,-,TRBV5-1,TRBJ2-5
CASGRGNNQPQHF,-,TRBV19,TRBJ1-5
CASSLVTAYGYTF,-,TRBV5-1,TRBJ1-2
CASSREGGKTDTQYF,TRBD2,TRBV2,TRBJ2-3
CSVEGGTGESYEQYF,TRBD1,TRBV29-1,TRBJ2-7
CASSPGSGQETQYF,-,TRBV18,TRBJ2-5
CASSEVGAPDTQYF,-,TRBV28,TRBJ2-3
CASSLWGDNEQFF,-,TRBV5-5,TRBJ2-1
CASSLEASGLGYNEQFF,TRBD2,TRBV7-2,TRBJ2-1
CASSQSSGGATDTQYF,TRBD2,TRBV3-1,TRBJ2-3
CASQTGDRDNQPQHF,TRBD1,TRBV6-2/TRBV6-3,TRBJ1-5
CASSQDISGTGEQYF,TRBD2,TRBV4-2,TRBJ2-7
CSAATTRTGTYEQYF,TRBD1,TRBV20-1,TRBJ2-7
CATSRDEPGTGGYGYTF,TRBD1,TRBV15,TRBJ1-2
CASSPQLEASQETQYF,-,TRBV3-1,TRBJ2-5
CSVDSGRDEQFF,-,TRBV29-1,TRBJ2-1
CASSQQNSGANVLTF,-,TRBV4-2,TRBJ2-6